The next 15 T cell receptor beta chains were all read from a single sample in a study of molecular identifiers for immune sequencing clone quantification (dated by TCRdb to the late 2010s). The method behind the library was PCR. TCRdb shows the sequencer as Illumina HiSeq 4000. Through fastp at Q25 and MiXCR, TCRdb rebuilt clones from the public reads, retaining in-frame beta chains. Rows with one shared CDR3 protein collapse into an entry with the most common genes and DNA. The sample table holds about 320,000 distinct CDR3 sequences, of which roughly a fifth were seen once. The ten biggest clones cover approximately 0.8% of the sample. The source material was naive CD8+ T cells from blood, with Jurkat cell RNA spiked in. The cell subset or site label, read with the paper, signifies: FACS-sorted CD8+CD4-CCR7+CD45RA+ naive T cells. The receptors come from a human donor in good health. Some libraries in this study had Jurkat cell RNA spiked in.

At least ten counts were recorded for this clonotype. The J gene is TRBJ1-2, the V gene TRBV4-1; the D is unclear. This CDR3 region has 13 residues. Germline loops: CDR1 MGHRA, CDR2 YSYEKL. V lost 0 bases to trimming and J lost 7 bases, with 9 bases between them. In nucleotides, the CDR3 is TGCGCCAGCAGCCAAGATTCGTGGGGTGGCTACACCTTC. It translates to CASSQDSWGGYTF.

This sequence joins TRBV27 and TRBJ2-2; 9 nucleotides line up with TRBD2. J gave up 0 bases and V 5 bases, and 4 bases lay outside the gene matches. The CDR3 is 16 residues long. Germline V lookup: CDR1 MNHEY, CDR2 SMNVEV (reference sequence). The CDR3 here is CASSILAGANTGELFF. The CDR3 bases are TGTGCCAGCAGTATCTTAGCGGGGGCGAACACCGGGGAGCTGTTTTTT.

V usage is TRBV4-1 and J usage is TRBJ1-5; D unclear. CDR3 length: 14 residues. V was shortened by 1 base and J by 5 bases, with 9 bases between the two germline ends. CDR1 is MGHRA and CDR2 is YSYEKL in the germline V gene. The CDR3 bases are TGCGCCAGCAGCCAAGTTGCGATCGATCAGCCCCAGCATTTT. This translates into CASSQVAIDQPQHF.

This clonotype was seen at least ten times. This chain connects TRBV4-3 to TRBJ1-2, with TRBD1 matching 7 bases. The V gene's germline CDR1 is LGHNA and CDR2 YSLEER. CDR3 length equals 16 residues. With V trimmed by 0 bases and J by 4 bases, 8 bases remained unmatched. Written as DNA, the CDR3 is TGCGCCAGCAGCCAAGATTGGACAGGAATCTTCTATGGCTACACCTTC. Translating gives CASSQDWTGIFYGYTF.

This clonotype was seen ten or more times. The J gene is TRBJ2-7, the V gene TRBV7-9; 7 positions agree with TRBD1. The length of the CDR3 is 13 residues. The germline V gene has CDR1 SEHNR and CDR2 FQNEAQ (reference sequence). After removal of 6 bases from V and 0 bases from J, the junction contained 2 bases not matched to a gene. The CDR3 nucleotides read TGTGCCAGCAGAAGGGACAGCTCCTACGAGCAGTACTTC. Its translation: CASRRDSSYEQYF. Full variable domain (rest looked up from reference TRBV7-9 and TRBJ2-7): DTGVSQNPRHKITKRGQNVTFRCDPISEHNRLYWYRQTLGQGPEFLTYFQNEAQLEKSRLLSDRFSAERPKGSFSTLEIQRTEQGDSAMYLCASRRDSSYEQYFGPGTRLTVT.

Points on this clonotype: This may stem from a read error, because a much larger clone lies one nucleotide away. CDR3 sequence (DNA): TGTGCCAGCAGCTTGGATGGACAGGCAGAAGAGACCCAGTGCTTC. Its translation is CASSLDGQAEETQCF. The rearrangement uses TRBV7-1 and TRBJ2-5; 7 positions agree with TRBD1. TRBV7-1 is assigned to the ORF class and has an uncertain function. CDR3 size: 15 residues.

This clonotype was counted only a few times. J is TRBJ1-2 and V is TRBV2; D unresolved. This CDR3 region has 13 residues. CDR1 is SNHLY, CDR2 FYNNEI, per germline. Trimming cost V 1 base and J 5 bases, with 8 bases left between them. The CDR3 DNA reads TGTGCCAGCAGTGAAGGTCGTTGGTATGGCTACACCTTC. Protein: CASSEGRWYGYTF.

Regarding this clonotype: The junction departs from the called germline gene at one end, perhaps through a read error. The genes are TRBV4-3 and TRBJ1-5; D remains unclear. This CDR3 spans 16 amino acids. In germline, CDR1 is LGHNA, CDR2 YSLEER. The CDR3 spells CARSPHLSTGNQPQHF. CDR3 nucleotide sequence: TGCGCCCGCAGCCCTCATTTATCCACGGGCAATCAGCCCCAGCATTTT.

In its sample, this clonotype was seen many times. The chain links TRBV9 to TRBJ2-3, with D possibly TRBD1 on 6 matching bases. V was shortened by 4 bases and J by 3 bases, with 12 bases between the two germline ends. Germline loops: CDR1 SGDLS, CDR2 YYNGEE. The CDR3 has 14 residues. The CDR3 region has the DNA TGTGCCAGCAGCAAAGAACAGGGTACAGATACGCAGTATTTT. This gives the protein CASSKEQGTDTQYF. Full variable domain (outside the CDR3, taken from reference TRBV9 and TRBJ2-3): DSGVTQTPKHLITATGQRVTLRCSPRSGDLSVYWYQQSLDQGLQFLIQYYNGEERAKGNILERFSAQQFPDLHSELNLSSLELGDSALYFCASSKEQGTDTQYFGPGTRLTVL.

This clonotype was detected a few times. The chain combines TRBV7-2 with TRBJ1-5; D is undetermined. CDR1 SGHTA and CDR2 FQGNSA come from the germline V gene. Trimming removed 4 bases at V and 0 bases at J, with 10 bases between. The CDR3 covers 15 residues. CDR3 nucleotides: TGTGCCAGCAGCTCCCACGGCGTTAGCAATCAGCCCCAGCATTTT. It translates to CASSSHGVSNQPQHF.

This clonotype came up many times. The chain is built from TRBV6-6 and TRBJ2-7; 7 bases line up with TRBD1. Germline-derived CDR1 and CDR2 are MNHNY and SVGAGI (reference sequence). The CDR3 has 14 residues. V was pared by 2 bases and J by 2 bases, with 3 bases of the junction left unmatched. CDR3 loop: CASSYPGGTYEQYF. DNA for the CDR3: TGTGCCAGCAGTTACCCAGGGGGAACCTACGAGCAGTACTTC.

This clonotype was seen many times. The V gene is TRBV5-1, the J gene TRBJ2-7; 7 nucleotides match TRBD2. V gave up 0 bases and J gave up 0 bases; unmatched junction bases: 6. The CDR3 covers 16 residues. Germline CDR1 is SGHRS and CDR2 is YFSETQ. The CDR3 DNA reads TGCGCCAGCAGCTTGGCGGGGGGAGCTTACTCCTACGAGCAGTACTTC. Translation: CASSLAGGAYSYEQYF.

This clonotype was observed many times. The chain is built from TRBV28 and TRBJ1-4, with TRBD1 as a possible D gene (5 bases). This CDR3 comprises 15 residues. The ends were cut back, 1 base at V and 3 bases at J, with 9 bases in the middle. CDR1 MDHEN and CDR2 SYDVKM come from the germline V gene. The CDR3, as DNA: TGTGCCAGCAGTTTATTGACAGCTTCTAATGAAAAACTGTTTTTT. Translating it yields CASSLLTASNEKLFF.

This clonotype has a count of ten or more. This rearrangement joins TRBV27 to TRBJ1-5; possibly TRBD1 for D (5 bases). CDR3 length: 15 amino acids. Trimming pared 2 bases from V and 1 base from J, leaving 9 bases between. Looked up from germline, CDR1 is MNHEY and CDR2 is SMNVEV (reference sequence). CDR3 residues: CASSLIGGSNQPQHF. The CDR3 DNA reads TGTGCCAGCAGTTTAATTGGGGGAAGCAATCAGCCCCAGCATTTT.

This clonotype showed up many times. The rearrangement links TRBV6-2 or TRBV6-3 to TRBJ2-6; D tentatively fits TRBD1 or TRBD2 (6 bases each). V gave up 5 bases and J gave up 12 bases, with 17 bases separating them. Per germline, CDR1 MNHEY and CDR2 SVGEGT. The CDR3 covers 14 residues. The CDR3 reads CASSPKGGLFVLTF. CDR3 DNA sequence: TGTGCCAGCAGTCCAAAAGGGGGGCTATTCGTCCTGACTTTC.